Listed below are T cell receptor beta chains from one sample, sequenced in a study of T-cell reconstitution after alpha-beta-depleted transplantation in children. TCRdb recomputed calls from the PCR reads with MiXCR, one row per CDR3 protein. Here the sample spans 250,000 to 300,000 distinct CDR3 sequences, 9.9% being singletons. The material sequenced was PBMCs from the stem cell graft donor, taken from the stem cell graft. Every receptor here comes from a human donor who donated a stem cell graft to a child with SCID. Both conserved end residues are part of each CDR3. The order of the fields is D gene, V gene, J gene, clone size, CDR3 protein, CDR3 DNA. The D gene is left open where the match is weak. Clone size is given for some rows only: seen once, a few or many times, or a class if the clone is expanded.

>-|TRBV6-1|TRBJ2-6|-
CASTVGSRPSGANVLTF
TGTGCCAGCACCGTGGGTTCGCGCCCCTCTGGGGCCAACGTCCTGACTTTC
>TRBD2|TRBV4-2|TRBJ2-7|-
CASSRTSGGSTYEQYF
TGTGCCAGCAGCAGAACTAGCGGGGGGTCCACCTACGAGCAGTACTTC
>-|TRBV20-1|TRBJ2-7|-
CSASGGTSSYEQYF
TGCAGTGCCTCGGGGGGCACGAGCTCCTACGAGCAGTACTTC
>-|TRBV3-1|TRBJ2-7|-
CASSPSQNRNEQYF
TGTGCCAGCAGCCCCTCCCAAAACAGGAACGAGCAGTACTTC
>TRBD2|TRBV10-3|TRBJ2-4|few
CAISESSERGQTAKNIQYF
TGTGCCATCAGTGAGTCATCGGAGCGGGGCCAAACGGCCAAAAACATTCAGTACTTC
>-|TRBV19|TRBJ2-2|many
CASNVGAKTGELFF
TGTGCCAGTAATGTGGGGGCCAAAACCGGGGAGCTGTTTTTT
>-|TRBV4-2|TRBJ1-1|-
CASGPGRNTEAFF
TGTGCCAGCGGCCCCGGGCGGAACACTGAAGCTTTCTTT
>TRBD1|TRBV12-3/TRBV12-4|TRBJ2-2|once
CAICLARGPGQGAHGELFF
TGTGCCATCTGTTTAGCTAGAGGACCAGGACAGGGGGCGCATGGGGAGCTGTTTTTT
>-|TRBV7-2|TRBJ2-3|-
CASSLQGTTDTQYF
TGTGCCAGCAGCCTTCAGGGAACGACAGATACGCAGTATTTT
>-|TRBV29-1|TRBJ2-3|many
CSAQRYGADTQYF
TGCAGCGCTCAGCGGTACGGCGCAGATACGCAGTATTTT
>TRBD2|TRBV9|TRBJ2-1|few
CASSVGGGGPDNEQFF
TGTGCCAGCAGCGTAGGGGGGGGAGGGCCCGACAATGAGCAGTTCTTC
>TRBD1|TRBV24-1|TRBJ1-2|few
CATSGWDRRNYGYTF
TGTGCCACCAGTGGATGGGACAGGCGGAACTATGGCTACACCTTC
>-|TRBV29-1|TRBJ1-1|many
CSVDEGVEAFF
TGCAGCGTTGATGAGGGGGTTGAAGCTTTCTTT
>TRBD1|TRBV7-8|TRBJ1-4|-
CASLRRGDRVEKLFF
TGTGCCAGCCTCCGGAGGGGCGACAGGGTTGAAAAACTGTTTTTT
>TRBD2|TRBV12-3/TRBV12-4|TRBJ2-3|-
CASTGRVQPTDTQYF
TGTGCCAGCACCGGGAGGGTTCAACCCACAGATACGCAGTATTTT
>TRBD1|TRBV19|TRBJ2-1|-
CASRTGRLTPQGDEQFF
TGTGCCAGTCGGACAGGGCGCCTCACACCTCAGGGCGATGAGCAGTTCTTC
>-|TRBV18|TRBJ1-1|few
CASSLQKGHTEAFF
TGTGCCAGCTCACTCCAGAAGGGTCACACTGAAGCTTTCTTT
>TRBD2|TRBV7-2|TRBJ2-1|few
CASSPWTSGGGYNEQFF
TGTGCCAGCAGCCCCTGGACTAGCGGGGGAGGGTACAATGAGCAGTTCTTC
>-|TRBV7-9|TRBJ2-5|few
CASSPVEGETQYF
TGTGCCAGCAGCCCCGTCGAGGGCGAGACCCAGTACTTC
>TRBD1|TRBV6-5|TRBJ1-2|few
CASSYSGQGVFYGYTF
TGTGCCAGCAGTTACTCCGGACAGGGGGTCTTCTATGGCTACACCTTC
>-|TRBV11-2|TRBJ1-1|-
CASSLVRSPGGEAFF
TGTGCCAGCAGCTTAGTCAGGTCCCCCGGGGGTGAAGCTTTCTTT
>-|TRBV29-1|TRBJ2-1|few
CSVEPLAKNEQFF
TGCAGCGTTGAACCGCTAGCGAAAAATGAGCAGTTCTTC
>-|TRBV12-5|TRBJ2-7|few
CASGLIGTHYEQYF
TGTGCTAGTGGTTTGATCGGGACACATTACGAGCAGTACTTC
>-|TRBV10-3|TRBJ2-3|once
CAISDRGTTSTDTQYF
TGTGCCATCAGTGACCGCGGGACAACTAGCACAGATACGCAGTATTTT
>-|TRBV5-4|TRBJ2-3|few
CASSLRYDTQYF
TGTGCCAGCAGCTTGCGTTATGATACGCAGTATTTT
>-|TRBV7-3|TRBJ2-7|few
CASSPSQVSYEQYF
TGTGCCAGCAGCCCGTCACAGGTTTCCTACGAGCAGTACTTC
>-|TRBV20-1|TRBJ1-1|many
CSARDRETEAFF
TGCAGTGCTCGAGACCGGGAGACTGAAGCTTTCTTT
>TRBD2|TRBV6-4|TRBJ2-1|many
CASSYGTSGDNEQFF
TGTGCCAGCAGCTACGGGACTAGCGGGGACAATGAGCAGTTCTTC
>-|TRBV2|TRBJ1-2|-
CASRASGGYGYTF
TGTGCCAGCAGGGCCTCCGGAGGCTATGGCTACACCTTC
>TRBD1|TRBV5-8|TRBJ2-2|few
CASSLEDRGTGELFF
TGTGCCAGCAGCTTGGAGGACAGGGGGACCGGGGAGCTGTTTTTT
>TRBD2|TRBV5-1|TRBJ2-1|many
CASSSGTSGLVEQFF
TGCGCCAGCAGCTCCGGGACTAGCGGTCTGGTGGAGCAGTTCTTC
>TRBD1|TRBV3-1|TRBJ2-3|few
CASSQGHRGGTDTQYF
TGTGCCAGCAGCCAAGGTCACAGGGGTGGCACAGATACGCAGTATTTT
>-|TRBV14|TRBJ2-7|many
CASSQWGPHEQYF
TGTGCCAGCAGCCAATGGGGCCCGCACGAGCAGTACTTC
>-|TRBV9|TRBJ2-7|-
CASSAGRVSEQYF
TGTGCCAGCAGCGCAGGCCGGGTAAGCGAGCAGTACTTC
>-|TRBV5-6|TRBJ2-5|many
CASSGFFGGDQETQYF
TGTGCCAGCAGCGGGTTCTTCGGCGGGGACCAAGAGACCCAGTACTTC
>TRBD1|TRBV7-9|TRBJ2-5|few
CASSPIDRGQETQYF
TGTGCCAGCAGCCCCATTGACAGGGGGCAAGAGACCCAGTACTTC
>-|TRBV5-1|TRBJ1-1|few
CASRPGREDTEAFF
TGCGCCAGCCGCCCCGGCAGGGAGGATACTGAAGCTTTCTTT
>TRBD1|TRBV9|TRBJ2-7|few
CASSVGQGTPEQYF
TGTGCCAGCAGCGTTGGACAGGGCACGCCCGAGCAGTACTTC
>TRBD1|TRBV7-8|TRBJ2-1|many
CASSLTGTVGSEQFF
TGTGCCAGCAGCTTAACCGGGACAGTAGGAAGTGAGCAGTTCTTC
>-|TRBV6-5|TRBJ2-5|-
CASSYSLGDGWQETQYF
TGTGCCAGCAGTTACTCCCTGGGAGACGGCTGGCAAGAGACCCAGTACTTC
>-|TRBV29-1|TRBJ2-1|-
CSVPTDGVHNEQFF
TGCAGCGTCCCGACAGACGGGGTTCACAATGAGCAGTTCTTC
>-|TRBV10-3|TRBJ2-2|many
CAISAPVMAGGELFF
TGTGCCATCAGTGCCCCCGTCATGGCTGGCGGGGAGCTGTTTTTT
>-|TRBV27|TRBJ2-3|-
CASSLKGGSTDTQYF
TGTGCCAGCAGTTTAAAGGGGGGGAGCACAGATACGCAGTATTTT
>-|TRBV27|TRBJ1-4|-
CASKTVGSGEKLFF
TGTGCCAGCAAGACGGTGGGGTCGGGTGAAAAACTGTTTTTT
>TRBD2|TRBV7-9|TRBJ2-1|few
CASSLGTLAGGPDEQFF
TGTGCCAGCAGCTTAGGGACTCTAGCGGGGGGGCCCGATGAGCAGTTCTTC
>-|TRBV10-3|TRBJ1-4|few
CAISEVPTNEKLFF
TGTGCCATCAGTGAGGTTCCAACTAATGAAAAACTGTTTTTT
>-|TRBV10-3|TRBJ2-5|many
CAIRETDQETQYF
TGTGCCATCCGAGAGACCGATCAAGAGACCCAGTACTTC
>-|TRBV6-5|TRBJ1-1|-
CASSYTREALGAEAFF
TGTGCCAGCAGTTACACCCGCGAAGCGCTGGGCGCTGAAGCTTTCTTT
>TRBD1|TRBV15|TRBJ2-7|few
CATSTGTGNPYEQYF
TGTGCCACCAGCACCGGGACAGGGAACCCCTACGAGCAGTACTTC
>-|TRBV13|TRBJ1-2|-
CASSLGVGTNYGYTF
TGTGCCAGCAGCTTAGGAGTCGGTACTAACTATGGCTACACCTTC
>TRBD1|TRBV27|TRBJ2-7|-
CASSQPRQGSYEQYF
TGTGCCAGCAGTCAACCAAGACAGGGGTCCTACGAGCAGTACTTC
>-|TRBV5-1|TRBJ1-2|-
CASSGTTVDDGYTF
TGCGCCAGCAGCGGAACGACAGTCGACGATGGCTACACCTTC
>-|TRBV7-2|TRBJ1-5|-
CASSLATTGNQPQHF
TGTGCCAGCAGCTTAGCTACGACGGGCAATCAGCCCCAGCATTTT
>-|TRBV20-1|TRBJ2-3|-
CSAPPGTTDTQYF
TGCAGTGCCCCTCCGGGCACCACAGATACGCAGTATTTT
>-|TRBV3-1|TRBJ1-1|-
CASSQFKNTEAFF
TGTGCCAGCAGCCAGTTCAAGAACACTGAAGCTTTCTTT
>TRBD1|TRBV5-1|TRBJ1-5|many
CASSLDGQGGQPQHF
TGCGCCAGCAGCTTGGACGGACAGGGAGGTCAGCCCCAGCATTTT
>TRBD1|TRBV5-1|TRBJ2-7|many
CASSLGQGAHEQYF
TGCGCCAGCAGCTTGGGACAGGGGGCTCACGAGCAGTACTTC